Listed below are T cell receptor beta chains from one sample, sequenced in a study of regulatory T cells in long-lasting Graves disease. TCRdb reprocessed the multiplex PCR reads with MiXCR, giving one entry per CDR3 protein. The sample carries 520,000 or so distinct CDR3 sequences, around 12% recorded once. These data were likewise used in another study, on T cells in Graves' hyperthyroidism and ophthalmopathy.

The sample consisted of peripheral blood mononuclear cells (PBMCs), taken at new diagnosis, from a patient treated with antithyroid drugs. The source is a woman under 40 with Graves disease. CDR3s include the opening cysteine and the closing phenylalanine or tryptophan. Each record gives: V gene, clone size, J gene, D gene, CDR3 protein, CDR3 DNA. A D gene is named only where the DNA matches it firmly. Not all rows give a size; the values are once, few, many and, for expanded clones, a class.

TRBV19	many	TRBJ1-1	-	CASSPSTLGNTEAFF	TGTGCCAGTAGTCCCTCGACACTCGGGAACACTGAAGCTTTCTTT
TRBV30	many	TRBJ2-3	TRBD2	CAWSLWGGPTDTQYF	TGTGCCTGGAGCCTCTGGGGAGGGCCGACAGATACGCAGTATTTT
TRBV2	-	TRBJ1-1	-	CAITQGLNTEAFF	TGTGCCATTACTCAGGGTTTGAACACTGAAGCTTTCTTT
TRBV28	-	TRBJ1-1	TRBD1	CASSLYRGTEAFF	TGTGCCAGCAGTTTGTACAGGGGCACTGAAGCTTTCTTT
TRBV11-2	-	TRBJ2-3	-	CASSLGFNTQYF	TGCGCCAGCAGCCTAGGGTTCAATACGCAGTATTTT
TRBV7-2	few	TRBJ1-1	-	CASSLAFVSKVGALNTEAFF	TGTGCCAGCAGCTTAGCGTTTGTGTCCAAAGTAGGGGCATTAAACACTGAAGCTTTCTTT
TRBV10-3	few	TRBJ2-1	-	CAISEPGLNYNEQFF	TGTGCCATCAGTGAGCCGGGACTGAACTACAATGAGCAGTTCTTC
TRBV11-2	many	TRBJ2-7	-	CASSLGLRVSYEQYF	TGTGCCAGCAGCTTAGGCCTACGCGTTTCCTACGAGCAGTACTTC
TRBV7-9	many	TRBJ2-1	TRBD2	CASSLAYVLAGDHEQFF	TGTGCCAGCAGCTTAGCGTACGTACTAGCGGGAGACCATGAGCAGTTCTTC
TRBV15	few	TRBJ1-1	-	CATSRSGITDTEAFF	TGTGCCACCAGCAGGTCTGGGATTACGGACACTGAAGCTTTCTTT
TRBV24-1	many	TRBJ1-5	-	CATSDLGGGNQPQHF	TGTGCCACCAGTGATTTGGGTGGGGGCAATCAGCCCCAGCATTTT
TRBV4-1	few	TRBJ2-7	-	CASSQPAGLEQYF	TGCGCCAGCAGCCAACCGGCAGGCCTCGAGCAGTACTTC
TRBV5-6	many	TRBJ2-7	-	CASSLTPAGEQYF	TGTGCCAGCAGCTTGACTCCCGCGGGCGAGCAGTACTTC
TRBV6-1	-	TRBJ2-6	-	CASSARGGRSNSGANVLTF	TGTGCCAGCAGTGCCCGTGGAGGGAGGTCAAACTCTGGGGCCAACGTCCTGACTTTC
TRBV2	many	TRBJ2-3	TRBD2	CASSEFGTSGADTQYF	TGTGCCAGCAGTGAATTCGGGACTAGCGGAGCAGATACGCAGTATTTT
TRBV5-1	-	TRBJ1-2	-	CASSLISAAGNYGYTF	TGCGCCAGCAGCTTGATTTCAGCGGCTGGGAACTATGGCTACACCTTC
TRBV19	-	TRBJ1-5	-	CASSMGGPLLSGPQHF	TGTGCCAGTAGTATGGGGGGACCGCTTCTATCCGGGCCCCAGCATTTT
TRBV29-1	many	TRBJ2-2	TRBD1	CSVRGDRGRPNTGELFF	TGCAGCGTTAGGGGGGACAGGGGTCGACCGAACACCGGGGAGCTGTTTTTT
TRBV19	-	TRBJ1-6	-	CASSTGVASPLHF	TGTGCCAGTAGCACAGGCGTCGCATCACCCCTCCACTTT
TRBV6-9	many	TRBJ2-5	TRBD2	CASSYSILAGVETQYF	TGTGCCAGCAGTTACTCAATACTAGCGGGAGTGGAGACCCAGTACTTC
TRBV4-2	-	TRBJ2-7	-	CASSQGHGFGYEQYF	TGTGCCAGCAGCCAAGGTCACGGGTTTGGCTACGAGCAGTACTTC
TRBV5-1	-	TRBJ2-7	-	CASSLGQFHEQYF	TGCGCCAGCAGCTTGGGACAGTTCCACGAGCAGTACTTC
TRBV7-9	few	TRBJ2-4	TRBD2	CASSSEREPGEIQYF	TGTGCCAGCAGCTCAGAGCGGGAGCCCGGGGAGATTCAGTACTTC
TRBV6-1	-	TRBJ2-1	-	CASSPLSGPVVDEQFF	TGTGCCAGCAGCCCACTGTCTGGGCCGGTCGTCGATGAGCAGTTCTTC
TRBV5-5	once	TRBJ2-7	-	CASSLSSTFFSSYEHYF	TGTGCCAGCAGCTTATCCTCGACATTCTTCTCTTCCTACGAGCACTACTTC
TRBV27	many	TRBJ1-2	TRBD1	CASRGQGASINYGYTF	TGTGCCAGCAGAGGACAGGGGGCATCTATAAACTATGGCTACACCTTC
TRBV29-1	-	TRBJ1-1	-	CSVNPLRGTEAFF	TGCAGCGTCAACCCGCTCCGGGGCACTGAAGCTTTCTTT
TRBV7-2	many	TRBJ2-1	TRBD1	CASSQITMRDRGFYNEQFF	TGTGCCAGCAGCCAGATTACAATGAGGGACAGGGGTTTCTACAATGAGCAGTTCTTC
TRBV7-2	few	TRBJ2-5	TRBD1	CASSWRQGFIETQYF	TGTGCCAGCAGCTGGCGACAGGGCTTTATTGAGACCCAGTACTTC
TRBV27	many	TRBJ2-7	-	CASSLSPLTGYEQYF	TGTGCCAGCAGTTTATCCCCCTTGACCGGGTACGAGCAGTACTTC
TRBV20-1	many	TRBJ2-1	-	CSARDWNYISYNEQFF	TGCAGTGCTAGAGATTGGAACTATATCTCCTACAATGAGCAGTTCTTC
TRBV11-3	many	TRBJ2-2	-	CASSRVEAGELFF	TGTGCCAGCAGCCGGGTGGAGGCCGGGGAGCTGTTTTTT
TRBV2	many	TRBJ2-1	TRBD2	CASRGLAGLEQFF	TGTGCCAGCAGGGGACTAGCGGGACTTGAGCAGTTCTTC
TRBV10-3	many	TRBJ1-1	-	CAISEFVSRGGGTEAFF	TGTGCCATCAGTGAATTTGTTTCGAGGGGGGGTGGCACTGAAGCTTTCTTT
TRBV5-6	once	TRBJ1-1	TRBD1	CASSLVVGDRGHWMNTEAFF	TGTGCCAGCAGCTTGGTAGTTGGGGACAGGGGGCACTGGATGAACACTGAAGCTTTCTTT
TRBV20-1	-	TRBJ2-7	-	CSALWGLYEQYF	TGCAGTGCCCTTTGGGGCCTCTACGAGCAGTACTTC
TRBV7-9	many	TRBJ2-7	-	CASSPAGEQYF	TGTGCCAGCAGCCCCGCGGGGGAGCAGTACTTC
TRBV12-3/TRBV12-4	many	TRBJ2-3	-	CASSLVQGLHTDTQYF	TGTGCCAGCAGTTTAGTTCAGGGCCTCCATACAGATACGCAGTATTTT
TRBV3-1	many	TRBJ2-3	-	CASRKDSTDTQYF	TGTGCCAGCAGAAAGGACAGCACAGATACGCAGTATTTT
TRBV6-2/TRBV6-3	few	TRBJ1-4	-	CASEGTSSGKLFF	TGTGCCAGCGAAGGGACTTCTTCCGGGAAACTGTTTTTT
TRBV24-1	few	TRBJ1-6	-	CATSDRGLNSPLHF	TGTGCCACCAGTGATCGGGGACTTAATTCACCCCTCCACTTT